A selection of T cell receptor beta chains follows, all from one sample in a study of blood T cell repertoires in COVID-19. This table comes from immunoSEQ multiplex PCR, and its TCRdb copy is limited to in-frame clones, with some not included. Of about 360,000 clones in the sample, roughly 86% are singletons; the top ten hold around 2.9%. What was sequenced was peripheral blood. The receptors derive from a human donor in a cohort sampled during active COVID-19. Both conserved end residues are part of each CDR3. The D gene is left open where the match is weak.

v_gene	j_gene	d_gene	CDR3aa
TRBV5-1	TRBJ2-1	TRBD2	CASSPLLAGETEQFF
TRBV6-6	TRBJ2-1	NA	CASSKRFGITYNEQFF
TRBV19	TRBJ1-1	NA	CASSIVSGGTEAFF
TRBV5-1	TRBJ1-3	NA	CASSPQGDSGNTIYF
TRBV7-9	TRBJ2-3	NA	CASSLEGVGDTQYF
TRBV6-5	TRBJ1-3	TRBD1	CASRDRAGNTIYF
TRBV21-1	TRBJ2-7	NA	CASSNGDRTTYEQYF
TRBV5-1	TRBJ1-1	TRBD1	CASSLDNRGTEAFF
TRBV7-9	TRBJ1-2	NA	CASSSLDRVRGGYTF
TRBV5-1	TRBJ1-1	NA	CASSLVVGEAPNTEAFF
TRBV3-1/TRBV3-2	TRBJ2-7	NA	CASSPGWGNEQYF
TRBV28	TRBJ2-1	NA	CASRVTGTYNEQFF
TRBV6-4	TRBJ2-1	NA	CASSDDPAVGEQFF
TRBV19	TRBJ2-1	TRBD1	CASSLRGGTGALDNEQFF
TRBV7-9	TRBJ2-1	NA	CASSLDTNEQFF
TRBV20-1	TRBJ1-1	NA	CSASRGGTEAFF
TRBV29-1	TRBJ1-1	NA	CSVVRVDTEAFF
TRBV9	TRBJ2-1	TRBD2	CASSVDGAGASYNEQFF
TRBV19	TRBJ2-1	TRBD2	CASSIAPRLAAFDEQFF
TRBV12-3/TRBV12-4	TRBJ2-7	NA	CASSPRVHEQYF
TRBV18	TRBJ1-4	NA	CASSPRPPTATNEKLFF
TRBV3-1/TRBV3-2	TRBJ1-1	TRBD1	CASRKTGVGTEAFF
TRBV6-5	TRBJ1-6	TRBD1	CASSLGTGGSPLHF
TRBV7-2	TRBJ1-2	NA	CASSQNPEGANYGYTF
TRBV30	TRBJ1-2	TRBD1	CAWRGDRGLYGYTF
TRBV18	TRBJ1-4	NA	CASSPWSRRGADTGGEKLFF
TRBV4-1	TRBJ2-1	TRBD2	CASSQEGSSGGANEQFF
TRBV2	TRBJ1-1	NA	CASSETRGRNTEAFF
TRBV7-2	TRBJ2-7	NA	CASSLESGVLSYEQYF
TRBV11-3	TRBJ1-6	TRBD1	CASSLEQGALPSSYNSPLHF
TRBV4-1	TRBJ1-5	TRBD1	CASSQDLHRGKDQPQHF
TRBV7-9	TRBJ2-5	TRBD2	CASRREGVETQYF
TRBV9	TRBJ1-2	TRBD1	CASSQRRDRVNYGYTF
TRBV10-1	TRBJ1-1	NA	CASSETSGAYTEAFF
TRBV2	TRBJ2-1	TRBD1	CASSAGTDYNEQFF
TRBV3-1/TRBV3-2	TRBJ1-1	NA	CASSQGRAGINTEAFF
TRBV12-5	TRBJ2-3	NA	CASGLVNLGEGTDTQYF
TRBV15	TRBJ2-3	TRBD1	CATSRDQGATDTQYF
TRBV28	TRBJ1-2	NA	CASSLLAGNYGYTF
TRBV4-1	TRBJ2-7	NA	CASSQVSGSYEQYF
TRBV9	TRBJ2-1	TRBD2	CASSGGDYRGQFF
TRBV7-3	TRBJ2-2	TRBD1	CASSLGRGLSTNTGELFF
TRBV19	TRBJ2-7	NA	CASSIGTGTYEQYF
TRBV7-2	TRBJ2-7	TRBD2	CASSSPPGLAAEQYF
TRBV6-6	TRBJ2-5	NA	CASSADRGGETQYF
TRBV29-1	TRBJ2-7	TRBD2	CSVSSGSSYEQYF
TRBV7-8	TRBJ1-5	NA	CASSPKDSLGPQHF
TRBV28	TRBJ2-3	NA	CASSLGRSGGTDTQYF
TRBV7-8	TRBJ1-5	NA	CASSLDFGGADYSNQPQHF
TRBV2	TRBJ2-7	NA	CASRKQVIEQYF
TRBV19	TRBJ2-2	NA	CASSIGDREDHGGELFF
TRBV11-2	TRBJ1-4	NA	CASSLRGQFNEKLFF
TRBV5-8	TRBJ2-6	NA	CASSLTLGGGASGANVLTF
TRBV27	TRBJ2-7	TRBD1	CASSSFYRGVEQYF
TRBV14	TRBJ1-1	NA	CASSGQMNTEAFF